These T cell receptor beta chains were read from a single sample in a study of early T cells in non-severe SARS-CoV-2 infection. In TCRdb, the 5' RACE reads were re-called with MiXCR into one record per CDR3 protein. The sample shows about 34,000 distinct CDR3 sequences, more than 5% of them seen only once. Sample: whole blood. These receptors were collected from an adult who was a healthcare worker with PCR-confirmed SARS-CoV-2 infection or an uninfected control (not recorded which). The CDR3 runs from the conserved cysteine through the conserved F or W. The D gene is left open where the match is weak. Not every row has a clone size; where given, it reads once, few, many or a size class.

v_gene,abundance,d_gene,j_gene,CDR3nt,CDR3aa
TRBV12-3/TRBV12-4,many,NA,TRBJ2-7,TGTGCCAGCAGTCTTTGGGCTTACGAGCAGTACTTC,CASSLWAYEQYF
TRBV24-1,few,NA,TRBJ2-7,TGTGCCACTAAACTCCGCTCCTACGAGCAGTACTTC,CATKLRSYEQYF
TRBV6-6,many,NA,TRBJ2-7,TGTGCCAGCAGTTACCCGGGCTACGAGCAGTACTTC,CASSYPGYEQYF
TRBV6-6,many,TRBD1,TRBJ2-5,TGTGCCAGCAGCCGGACAGGGGGCCACGAGACCCAGTACTTC,CASSRTGGHETQYF
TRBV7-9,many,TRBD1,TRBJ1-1,TGTGCCAGCAGCTTAGCTGAGACAGGGCTGGCTTTCTTT,CASSLAETGLAFF
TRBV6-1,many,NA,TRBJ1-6,TGTGCCAGCAGTGCCACGACAGTTGGGGATTCACCCCTCCACTTT,CASSATTVGDSPLHF
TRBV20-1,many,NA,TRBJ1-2,TGCAGTGCTAGAGTACCAGGGCGGTATGGCTACACCTTC,CSARVPGRYGYTF
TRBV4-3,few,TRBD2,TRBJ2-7,TGCGCCAGCAGCCAAGAAAGCGGGGGGCCCTTCTACGAGCAGTACTTC,CASSQESGGPFYEQYF
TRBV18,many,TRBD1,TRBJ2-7,TGTGCCAGCTCACTGTCCCGGGACAGGGGGCAATACTTC,CASSLSRDRGQYF
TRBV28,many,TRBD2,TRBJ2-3,TGTGCCAGCAGTTCCCCAGGACTAGTCCCAGATACGCAGTATTTT,CASSSPGLVPDTQYF
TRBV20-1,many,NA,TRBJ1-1,TGCAGTGCTATGAACACTGAAGCTTTCTTT,CSAMNTEAFF
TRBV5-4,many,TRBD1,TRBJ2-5,TGTGCCAGCAGCTTTTGGACAGGGGAAGAGACCCAGTACTTC,CASSFWTGEETQYF
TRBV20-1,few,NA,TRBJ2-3,TGCAGTGCTGAAACAGGGACTCGCACAGATACGCAGTATTTT,CSAETGTRTDTQYF
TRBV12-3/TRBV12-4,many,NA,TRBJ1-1,TGTGCCAGCAGTTTTCCCGAGGGCATGAACACTGAAGCTTTCTTT,CASSFPEGMNTEAFF
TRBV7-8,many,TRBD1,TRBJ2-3,TGTGCCAGCAGGTCGGACAGGGTCCCCACAGATACGCAGTATTTT,CASRSDRVPTDTQYF
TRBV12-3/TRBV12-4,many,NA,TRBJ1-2,TGTGCCAGCAGTTTGGCAGGGGTTGTGGACGGCTACACCTTC,CASSLAGVVDGYTF
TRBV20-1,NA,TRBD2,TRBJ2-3,TGCAGTGCTAGAGATAGCGGGGGCGCCCCTAGCACAGATACGCAGTATTTT,CSARDSGGAPSTDTQYF
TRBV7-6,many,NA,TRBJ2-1,TGTGCCAGCAGCGGAACCTACAATGAGCAGTTCTTC,CASSGTYNEQFF
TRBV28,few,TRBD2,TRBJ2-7,TGTGCCACCCAGACTAGCGGGTACGAGCAGTACTTC,CATQTSGYEQYF
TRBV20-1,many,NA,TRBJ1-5,TGCAGTCCGAGGGAGAGCAATCAGCCCCAGCATTTT,CSPRESNQPQHF
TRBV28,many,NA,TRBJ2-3,TGTGCCAGCGGTCCAGTCCCCCCAGATACGCAGTATTTT,CASGPVPPDTQYF
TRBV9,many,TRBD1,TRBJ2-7,TGTGCCAGCAGTGGCATCCTTGACAGGGACGGCGAGCAGTACTTC,CASSGILDRDGEQYF
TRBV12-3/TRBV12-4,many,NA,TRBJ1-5,TGTGCCAGCAGTTCCAACAAGGGGCGCCATCAGCCCCAGCATTTT,CASSSNKGRHQPQHF
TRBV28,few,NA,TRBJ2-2,TGTGCCAGCAGTGCTACGGTCGGGGAGCTGTTTTTT,CASSATVGELFF
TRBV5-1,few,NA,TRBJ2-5,TGCGCCAGCACCCGAAGCGGCCAAGAGACCCAGTACTTC,CASTRSGQETQYF
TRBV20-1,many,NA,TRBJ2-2,TGCAGTGCTGAGGGGGGGGCGAACACCGGGGAGCTGTTTTTT,CSAEGGANTGELFF
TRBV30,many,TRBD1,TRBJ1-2,TGTGCCTGGAGCGGGACAGGGGGCTATGGCTACACCTTC,CAWSGTGGYGYTF
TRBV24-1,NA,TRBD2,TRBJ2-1,TGTGCCACCAGTGATCCCCGGGGGGGGAATGAGCAGTTCTTC,CATSDPRGGNEQFF
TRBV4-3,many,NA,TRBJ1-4,TGCGCCAGCAGCCACAGGGGCAATGAAAAACTGTTTTTT,CASSHRGNEKLFF
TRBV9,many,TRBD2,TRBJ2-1,TGTGCCAGCAGCGTGCAAGGGACTAGCTCCTACAATGAGCAGTTCTTC,CASSVQGTSSYNEQFF
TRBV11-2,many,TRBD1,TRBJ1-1,TGTGCCAGCAGACTCCGGGACAGGGGAAACACTGAAGCTTTCTTT,CASRLRDRGNTEAFF
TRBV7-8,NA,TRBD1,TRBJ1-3,TGTGCCAGCAGCTCGTGGGACAGGGGGGCTGGAAACACCATATATTTT,CASSSWDRGAGNTIYF
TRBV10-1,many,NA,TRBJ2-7,TGCGCCAGCAGTGAGTCGACCGGGGTCTACGAGCAGTACTTC,CASSESTGVYEQYF
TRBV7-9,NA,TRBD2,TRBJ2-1,TGTGCCAGCAGCTTTTTGCCTAGCGGGGCATACTGCAATGAGCAGTTCTTC,CASSFLPSGAYCNEQFF
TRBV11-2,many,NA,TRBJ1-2,TGTGCCAGCAGCTCCCGACAGATCTATGGCTACACCTTC,CASSSRQIYGYTF
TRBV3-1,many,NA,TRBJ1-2,TGTGCCAGCAGCCAAGACGTACAGATTCTCTATGGCTACACCTTC,CASSQDVQILYGYTF
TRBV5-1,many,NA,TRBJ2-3,TGCGCCAGCAGCTTCGGACGCTTAACAGATACGCAGTATTTT,CASSFGRLTDTQYF
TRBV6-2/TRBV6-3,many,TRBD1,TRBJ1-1,TGTGCCAGCAGTTACTCGGGACAGTTTGGCACTGAAGCTTTCTTT,CASSYSGQFGTEAFF
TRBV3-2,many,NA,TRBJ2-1,TGTGCCAGCAGCCAAGATTCAGGGACTAGCGGGGGGGCCATCAATGAGCAGTTCTTC,CASSQDSGTSGGAINEQFF
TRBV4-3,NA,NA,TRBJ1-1,TGCGCCAGCAGCCAAGGAGGACTCACTGAAGCTTTCTTT,CASSQGGLTEAFF
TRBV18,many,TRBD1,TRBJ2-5,TGTGCCAGCTCACTGGGACAGCAAGAGACCCAGTACTTC,CASSLGQQETQYF
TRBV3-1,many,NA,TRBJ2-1,TGTGCCAGCAGCCATGGTCCGGTTTACAATGAGCAGTTCTTC,CASSHGPVYNEQFF
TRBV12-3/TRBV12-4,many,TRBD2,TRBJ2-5,TGTGCCAGCAACAGACTAGCGGGGGGCAAGGAGGCCCAGTACTTC,CASNRLAGGKEAQYF
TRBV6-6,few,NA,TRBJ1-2,TGTGCCAGCAGTGATGACAGTTACTATGGCTACACCTTC,CASSDDSYYGYTF
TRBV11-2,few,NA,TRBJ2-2,TGTGCCAGCAGCTTCCGAGTGGGGCAGGGTAACTCCGGGGAGCTGTTTTTT,CASSFRVGQGNSGELFF
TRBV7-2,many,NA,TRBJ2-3,TGTGCCAGCAGCTTAGCAGGATATACGCAGTATTTT,CASSLAGYTQYF
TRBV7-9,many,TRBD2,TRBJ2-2,TGTGCCAGCAGCCCTAGAAGGCTAGCGGGAGGTACCGGGGAGCTGTTTTTT,CASSPRRLAGGTGELFF
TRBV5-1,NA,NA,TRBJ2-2,TGCGCCAGCAGCTTGTTCGCCGGGGAGCTGTTTTTT,CASSLFAGELFF
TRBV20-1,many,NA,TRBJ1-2,TGCAGTGCTAGAGATGTGAAGGCCAGCGGCCTGTATGGCTACACCTTC,CSARDVKASGLYGYTF
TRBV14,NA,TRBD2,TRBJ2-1,TGTGTCAGCAGCCAAGGCCTAGCGGGGGGGCTGTGGAATGAGCAGTTCTTC,CVSSQGLAGGLWNEQFF
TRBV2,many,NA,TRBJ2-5,TGTGCCAGCCCCACCTGGGAGACCCAGTACTTC,CASPTWETQYF
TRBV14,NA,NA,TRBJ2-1,TGTGCCAGCAGCCAAGCAGGCTTTAGCTCCTACAATGAGCAGTTCTTC,CASSQAGFSSYNEQFF
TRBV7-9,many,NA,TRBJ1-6,TGTGCCAGCAGCTTAGAAGCGGGGCTTTCACCCCTCCACTTT,CASSLEAGLSPLHF
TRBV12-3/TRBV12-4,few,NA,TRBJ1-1,TGTGCCAGCAGTTTAGCGCGAAGAGAACTAGAAGCTTTCTTT,CASSLARRELEAFF
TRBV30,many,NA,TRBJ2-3,TGTGCCTGGAGTGTAAGGTTGAGGGACACGCAGTATTTT,CAWSVRLRDTQYF
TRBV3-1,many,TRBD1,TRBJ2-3,TGTGCCAGCAGCTCGCGACAGGGAACGCAGTATTTT,CASSSRQGTQYF
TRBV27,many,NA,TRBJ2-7,TGTGCCAGCAGTTTGGGCAGGGTCAACGAGCAGTACTTC,CASSLGRVNEQYF
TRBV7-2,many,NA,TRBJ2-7,TGTGCCAGCAGCTTGACAGTTCTCGGGGACGAGCAGTACTTC,CASSLTVLGDEQYF
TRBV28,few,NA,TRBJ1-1,TGTGCCAGCAGTTTGGCTACCGAAGCTTTCTTT,CASSLATEAFF
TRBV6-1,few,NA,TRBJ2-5,TGTGCCAGCAGTGAAAGAGCGGAGACCCAGTACTTC,CASSERAETQYF